The clone carrying this TCR beta chain was counted a single time. Its antigen is still unknown. With 3 bases removed from V and 2 bases from J, the gap between germline ends came to 7 bases. This CDR3 spans 13 amino acids. Germline V gene lookup returns CDR1 MDHEN and CDR2 SYDVKM. Assay used: immunoSEQ multiplex PCR; TCRdb lists only in-frame clones, some missing. The sample includes 50,000 to 70,000 clones, roughly 54% seen only once; the top ten take 20% to 30%. These data belong to a study of cytotoxic CD8 clonotypes in ibrutinib-treated CLL. For the study at large: IGHV unmutated 17 to 18; relapsed/refractory 11 to 12; treatment-naive some 14. General observations from the study: Samples from sustained-remission and progressing patients were taken at different times.

The receptor comes from a human donor with chronic lymphocytic leukemia. The V call is TRBV28, the J call TRBJ2-5; the D is unclear. Sequencing was performed on PBMCs, taken at disease progression, from a patient treated with ibrutinib. The CDR3, as DNA: TGTGCCAGCAGTTTGGGCAGACAAGAGACCCAGTACTTC. As protein: CASSLGRQETQYF. The variable domain in full, with the rest retrieved from reference TRBV28 and TRBJ2-5, is DVKVTQSSRYLVKRTGEKVFLECVQDMDHENMFWYRQDPGLGLRLIYFSYDVKMKEKGDIPEGYSVSREKKERFSLILESASTNQTSMYLCASSLGRQETQYFGPGTRLLVL.